What follows are 7 T cell receptor beta chains derived from one specimen sequenced in a study of regulatory T cells in long-lasting Graves disease. Arm-PCR of CDR3 regions and iRepertoire HTBI primers were the basis on which TCR beta libraries were built. TCRdb fed the multiplex PCR reads into MiXCR, producing one record per CDR3 protein. This sample has 550,000 to 600,000 distinct CDR3 sequences; about 16% occur once, and the top ten carry more than 10%. Noted time point: newly diagnosed GD, antithyroid drugs for less than 3 months. PBMC RNA served as the TCR library source. The data also belong to a second study, concerning T cells in Graves' hyperthyroidism and ophthalmopathy.

Here the sequenced sample was peripheral blood mononuclear cells (PBMCs), taken at new diagnosis, from a patient treated with antithyroid drugs. The source of these receptors is a man between 18 and 35 years old with Graves disease.

This clonotype was counted many times. V is TRBV6-5 and J is TRBJ2-1; D tentatively reads TRBD1 or TRBD2 (5 bases each). Germline V CDR1 and CDR2: MNHEY, SVGAGI. Trimming removed 1 base at V and 2 bases at J, with 9 bases between. There are 15 residues in the CDR3. The CDR3 region has the DNA TGTGCCAGCAGTTACTGGGGGAATCCCTACAATGAGCAGTTCTTC. This codes for CASSYWGNPYNEQFF.

This clonotype was found many times. The chain links TRBV2 to TRBJ2-1, with 7 bases lining up with TRBD2. The CDR3 consists of 13 residues. In germline, CDR1 is SNHLY, CDR2 FYNNEI. V lost 4 bases and J lost 8; bases outside the gene matches: 5. The CDR3 coding sequence is TGTGCCAGCAGTGTGGCGGGAGTAGATGAGCAGTTCTTC. Amino acid sequence: CASSVAGVDEQFF.

This clonotype was detected ten times or more. The chain has TRBV7-3 and TRBJ2-5; 10 bases match TRBD2. CDR3 length equals 15 residues. V dropped 5 bases and J dropped 4; count of bases not matched to a gene: 7. Per germline, CDR1 SGHTA and CDR2 FQGTGA. The CDR3 loop is CASSTSGAGPETQYF. CDR3 DNA sequence: TGTGCCAGCAGCACTAGCGGGGCTGGCCCAGAGACCCAGTACTTC.

This clonotype was detected many times. The rearrangement joins TRBV3-1 to TRBJ1-1; 7 nucleotides align to TRBD1. The CDR3 has 14 residues. The junction had 3 bases not matched to a gene; V was cut back by 4 bases and J by 1 base. CDR1 is LGHDT and CDR2 is YNNKEL in the germline V gene (reference sequence). CDR3 DNA sequence: TGTGCCAGCAGCCCCAGGGACAGGAACACTGAAGCTTTCTTT. It yields the protein CASSPRDRNTEAFF.

The CDR3: CSVKDRGSTDTQYF. CDR3 DNA: TGCAGCGTCAAGGACAGGGGTAGCACAGATACGCAGTATTTT. The V call is TRBV29-1, the J call TRBJ2-3, with 9 bases that match TRBD1. With 6 bases clipped from V and 0 bases from J, the junction kept 4 bases outside the gene matches. Germline CDR1 and CDR2: SQVTM and ANQGSEA. This CDR3 has 14 amino acids.

The chain recombines TRBV2 with TRBJ1-2, with 8 nucleotides matching TRBD1. V shed 4 bases, J shed 4 bases, and the junction held 8 bases outside the gene matches. Germline CDR1 reads SNHLY; CDR2 reads FYNNEI. The CDR3 loop spans 15 amino acids. The CDR3 region has the DNA TGTGCCAGCAGTGCGGGACAGGCTCCGGGCTATGGCTACACCTTC. Translating it yields CASSAGQAPGYGYTF.

This clonotype was seen many times. The chain links TRBV27 to TRBJ2-3; TRBD2 aligns across 7 bases. The CDR3 extends over 15 amino acids. CDR1 and CDR2 (germline): MNHEY, SMNVEV (reference sequence). V dropped 5 bases and J dropped 5; count of bases not matched to a gene: 10. This CDR3 is CASSPLREVGDTQYF. CDR3 nucleotide sequence: TGTGCCAGCAGTCCCCTCCGGGAGGTGGGAGATACGCAGTATTTT.